A selection of T cell receptor beta chains follows, all from one sample in a study of blood T cell repertoires in COVID-19. TCRdb's copy holds only in-frame clones and misses some; the assay was immunoSEQ multiplex PCR. There are about 150,000 clones in the sample; over 75% occur only once, and around 0.63% lies in the top ten. What was sequenced was peripheral blood. These receptor sequences come from a man in his 60s with COVID-19, enrolled during active disease. Each CDR3 is given with its conserved first and last residue. The order of the fields is J gene, clone size, D gene, V gene, CDR3 DNA, CDR3 protein. D genes are given only for firm matches. The size field is filled for only some rows; it gives once, few, many or a size class.

j_call: TRBJ1-5
clone_size: NA
d_call: TRBD1
v_call: TRBV24-1
cdr3_nt: TGTGCCACCAGTGATCCCCGGACAGGGTGGCATTTT
cdr3_aa: CATSDPRTGWHF

j_call: TRBJ2-7
clone_size: NA
d_call: NA
v_call: TRBV29-1
cdr3_nt: TGCAGCGTTGAAAAAGAGTTTTCCTACGAGCAGTACTTC
cdr3_aa: CSVEKEFSYEQYF

j_call: TRBJ1-1
clone_size: NA
d_call: NA
v_call: TRBV10-3
cdr3_nt: TGTGCCATCGGTGATTTATACAGGTCACACACTGAAGCTTTCTTT
cdr3_aa: CAIGDLYRSHTEAFF

j_call: TRBJ1-6
clone_size: NA
d_call: TRBD1
v_call: TRBV7-9
cdr3_nt: TGTGCCAGCAGCTTTCAAACAGGGGCTAATTCACCCCTCCACTTT
cdr3_aa: CASSFQTGANSPLHF

j_call: TRBJ1-1
clone_size: NA
d_call: NA
v_call: TRBV18
cdr3_nt: TGTGCCAGCTCACCTCTGGACAGTCGAGGCACTGAAGCTTTCTTT
cdr3_aa: CASSPLDSRGTEAFF

j_call: TRBJ1-2
clone_size: NA
d_call: TRBD1
v_call: TRBV7-9
cdr3_nt: TGTGCCAGCAGCCATCGGGACAGCCAATATGGCTACACCTTC
cdr3_aa: CASSHRDSQYGYTF

j_call: TRBJ1-1
clone_size: NA
d_call: TRBD1
v_call: TRBV27
cdr3_nt: TGTGCCAGCAGTCGGACAGGGGCTATGAACACTGAAGCTTTCTTT
cdr3_aa: CASSRTGAMNTEAFF

j_call: TRBJ1-2
clone_size: NA
d_call: NA
v_call: TRBV30
cdr3_nt: TGTGCCTGGAGCAGGGGCCTTACCTATGGCTACACCTTC
cdr3_aa: CAWSRGLTYGYTF

j_call: TRBJ1-5
clone_size: NA
d_call: NA
v_call: TRBV10-2
cdr3_nt: TGCGCCAGCACCCCTACCTACTTCAATCAGCCCCAGCATTTT
cdr3_aa: CASTPTYFNQPQHF

j_call: TRBJ1-2
clone_size: NA
d_call: NA
v_call: TRBV6-2/TRBV6-3
cdr3_nt: TGTGCCAGCAGTTACGACGACATCGGCTACACCTTC
cdr3_aa: CASSYDDIGYTF

j_call: TRBJ2-1
clone_size: NA
d_call: NA
v_call: TRBV7-2
cdr3_nt: TGTGCCAGCAGCATAGAAGGTTCAGCGTTTTGGCAGTTCTTC
cdr3_aa: CASSIEGSAFWQFF

j_call: TRBJ1-3
clone_size: NA
d_call: NA
v_call: TRBV28
cdr3_nt: TGTGCCAGCAGTTTAGGGCACGTCATTCCTGGAAACACCATATATTTT
cdr3_aa: CASSLGHVIPGNTIYF

j_call: TRBJ2-1
clone_size: NA
d_call: TRBD2
v_call: TRBV28
cdr3_nt: TGTGCCAGCAGTTTGGTGACTAGCGGCTCCTACAATGAGCAGTTCTTC
cdr3_aa: CASSLVTSGSYNEQFF

j_call: TRBJ2-7
clone_size: NA
d_call: NA
v_call: TRBV11-2
cdr3_nt: TGTGCCAGCAGCTATGGACAGTCCTACGAGCAGTACTTC
cdr3_aa: CASSYGQSYEQYF

j_call: TRBJ2-1
clone_size: NA
d_call: NA
v_call: TRBV19
cdr3_nt: TGTGCCAGTAGTCCGGGATACTACAATGAGCAGTTCTTC
cdr3_aa: CASSPGYYNEQFF

j_call: TRBJ1-5
clone_size: NA
d_call: NA
v_call: TRBV6-2/TRBV6-3
cdr3_nt: TGTGCCAGCAGTTACGATAACAGTCGAAATCAGCCCCAGCATTTT
cdr3_aa: CASSYDNSRNQPQHF

j_call: TRBJ2-7
clone_size: NA
d_call: NA
v_call: TRBV18
cdr3_nt: TGTGCCAGCTCCAAAGGTGGGGGGAACGAGCAGTACTTC
cdr3_aa: CASSKGGGNEQYF

j_call: TRBJ2-5
clone_size: once
d_call: TRBD1
v_call: TRBV18
cdr3_nt: TGTGCCAGCTCACCACAACTTTCCGGGGGGACAGGGGGACAAGAGACCCAGTACTTC
cdr3_aa: CASSPQLSGGTGGQETQYF

j_call: TRBJ1-6
clone_size: NA
d_call: TRBD1
v_call: TRBV30
cdr3_nt: TGTGCCTGGGACAGGGGGGTAAATTCACCCCTCCACTTT
cdr3_aa: CAWDRGVNSPLHF

j_call: TRBJ1-1
clone_size: once
d_call: NA
v_call: TRBV7-9
cdr3_nt: TGTGCCAGCAGCTTAGGGCAGATTGCTGAAGCTTTCTTT
cdr3_aa: CASSLGQIAEAFF

j_call: TRBJ1-3
clone_size: NA
d_call: TRBD1
v_call: TRBV10-3
cdr3_nt: TGTGCCACAAGACAGGGAGGATCTGGAAACACCATATATTTT
cdr3_aa: CATRQGGSGNTIYF

j_call: TRBJ1-2
clone_size: NA
d_call: TRBD1
v_call: TRBV2
cdr3_nt: TGTGCCAGCAGTATACAGGGGGCGCTGGGTGGCTACACCTTC
cdr3_aa: CASSIQGALGGYTF

j_call: TRBJ1-1
clone_size: few
d_call: NA
v_call: TRBV14
cdr3_nt: TGTGCCAGCAGCCAAGACCCCTCTATGAACACTGAAGCTTTCTTT
cdr3_aa: CASSQDPSMNTEAFF

j_call: TRBJ1-5
clone_size: NA
d_call: NA
v_call: TRBV10-3
cdr3_nt: TGTGCCATCAGCGCAACAAGCAATCAGCCCCAGCATTTT
cdr3_aa: CAISATSNQPQHF

j_call: TRBJ1-1
clone_size: NA
d_call: NA
v_call: TRBV2
cdr3_nt: TGTGCCAGCAGTGAAGGGGGGCAGGGGTGGATCTGGAACACTGAAGCTTTCTTT
cdr3_aa: CASSEGGQGWIWNTEAFF

j_call: TRBJ2-1
clone_size: NA
d_call: NA
v_call: TRBV3-1/TRBV3-2
cdr3_nt: TGTGCCAGCAGCCTTCTAGGGGTGGATGAGCAGTTCTTC
cdr3_aa: CASSLLGVDEQFF

j_call: TRBJ2-4
clone_size: NA
d_call: TRBD2
v_call: TRBV19
cdr3_nt: TGTGCCAGTAGTACTCGACTAGCGGGAGGATCGCTAGCCAAAAACATTCAGTACTTC
cdr3_aa: CASSTRLAGGSLAKNIQYF

j_call: TRBJ2-3
clone_size: once
d_call: TRBD2
v_call: TRBV28
cdr3_nt: TGTGCCAGCAGCACGGGACTAGTCTCAGATACGCAGTATTTT
cdr3_aa: CASSTGLVSDTQYF

j_call: TRBJ1-4
clone_size: NA
d_call: NA
v_call: TRBV19
cdr3_nt: TGTGCCAGTAGTATACAGGTTTCAACTAATGAAAAACTGTTTTTT
cdr3_aa: CASSIQVSTNEKLFF

j_call: TRBJ2-7
clone_size: NA
d_call: NA
v_call: TRBV28
cdr3_nt: TGTGCCAGCAGTTCGAGGGGGAATTTGGCCTACGAGCAGTACTTC
cdr3_aa: CASSSRGNLAYEQYF

j_call: TRBJ1-6
clone_size: NA
d_call: NA
v_call: TRBV27
cdr3_nt: TGTGCCAGCGGTGGGGGACTGCTTAATTCACCCCTCCACTTT
cdr3_aa: CASGGGLLNSPLHF

j_call: TRBJ1-3
clone_size: NA
d_call: NA
v_call: TRBV5-1
cdr3_nt: TGCGCCAGCAGCTTGGCGTCGGGGGGCTCTGGAAACACCATATATTTT
cdr3_aa: CASSLASGGSGNTIYF

j_call: TRBJ1-1
clone_size: once
d_call: NA
v_call: TRBV5-5
cdr3_nt: TGTGCCAGCAGCTTCGGGGATTTGACCGTCGTGAACACTGAAGCTTTCTTT
cdr3_aa: CASSFGDLTVVNTEAFF

j_call: TRBJ1-5
clone_size: few
d_call: TRBD1
v_call: TRBV2
cdr3_nt: TGTGCCAGCAGTGCAGGGGGCGTGGGTCAGCCCCAGCATTTT
cdr3_aa: CASSAGGVGQPQHF

j_call: TRBJ2-7
clone_size: NA
d_call: TRBD2
v_call: TRBV11-3
cdr3_nt: TGTGCCAGCAGCTTAGGGACTAGCGGCAACTACGAGCAGTACTTC
cdr3_aa: CASSLGTSGNYEQYF

j_call: TRBJ1-5
clone_size: NA
d_call: NA
v_call: TRBV7-8
cdr3_nt: TGTGCCAGCAGCTTCAGGGATAGCAATCAGCCCCAGCATTTT
cdr3_aa: CASSFRDSNQPQHF

j_call: TRBJ1-3
clone_size: NA
d_call: TRBD1
v_call: TRBV18
cdr3_nt: TGTGCCAGCTCACCAATAAGGACAGGGAAGGACACCATATATTTT
cdr3_aa: CASSPIRTGKDTIYF

j_call: TRBJ1-1
clone_size: NA
d_call: NA
v_call: TRBV19
cdr3_nt: TGTGCCAGTAGTATAGATATCCGACAGCTGAACACTGAAGCTTTCTTT
cdr3_aa: CASSIDIRQLNTEAFF

j_call: TRBJ2-3
clone_size: NA
d_call: NA
v_call: TRBV5-1
cdr3_nt: TGCGCCAGCAGCTTGGGTAGCGCGGTGAGCACAGATACGCAGTATTTT
cdr3_aa: CASSLGSAVSTDTQYF

j_call: TRBJ2-7
clone_size: NA
d_call: NA
v_call: TRBV6-2/TRBV6-3
cdr3_nt: TGTGCCAGCAGTTACTCGCCAGGGGAAATGAATAAGCAGTACTTC
cdr3_aa: CASSYSPGEMNKQYF

j_call: TRBJ1-2
clone_size: NA
d_call: NA
v_call: TRBV5-5
cdr3_nt: TGTGCCAGCAGCTCGCCTCGACAGCCTAACTATGGCTACACCTTC
cdr3_aa: CASSSPRQPNYGYTF

j_call: TRBJ1-4
clone_size: once
d_call: TRBD1
v_call: TRBV11-3
cdr3_nt: TGTGCCAGCAGCTTGGGACAGGCCCCTAATGAAAAACTGTTTTTT
cdr3_aa: CASSLGQAPNEKLFF

j_call: TRBJ1-6
clone_size: NA
d_call: TRBD1
v_call: TRBV6-6
cdr3_nt: TGTGCCAGCAGGCGAACCCAACAGGGGTTGGGTGGGAAATCACCCCTCCACTTT
cdr3_aa: CASRRTQQGLGGKSPLHF

j_call: TRBJ1-2
clone_size: NA
d_call: NA
v_call: TRBV12-3/TRBV12-4
cdr3_nt: TGTGCCAGCAGTGGGATGGGGGGGACCGGCTACACCTTC
cdr3_aa: CASSGMGGTGYTF

j_call: TRBJ1-2
clone_size: NA
d_call: NA
v_call: TRBV28
cdr3_nt: TGTGCCAGCAGTTCACCGGGTCTAAGGAATGGCTACACCTTC
cdr3_aa: CASSSPGLRNGYTF

j_call: TRBJ1-4
clone_size: few
d_call: NA
v_call: TRBV5-6
cdr3_nt: TGTGCCAGCAGCTTACGGCAGGGTTCTGAAAAACTGTTTTTT
cdr3_aa: CASSLRQGSEKLFF

j_call: TRBJ1-1
clone_size: once
d_call: NA
v_call: TRBV3-1/TRBV3-2
cdr3_nt: TGTGCCAGCAGCCAGGGGAGCACTGAAGCTTTCTTT
cdr3_aa: CASSQGSTEAFF

j_call: TRBJ1-1
clone_size: NA
d_call: TRBD1
v_call: TRBV18
cdr3_nt: TGTGCCAGTACAGGGGCCCCGAACACTGAAGCTTTCTTT
cdr3_aa: CASTGAPNTEAFF

j_call: TRBJ1-2
clone_size: NA
d_call: NA
v_call: TRBV5-1
cdr3_nt: TGCGCCAGCAGCTTTTCACAGGGTCGGGGCTATGGCTACACCTTC
cdr3_aa: CASSFSQGRGYGYTF

j_call: TRBJ1-6
clone_size: NA
d_call: NA
v_call: TRBV4-1
cdr3_nt: TGCGCCAGCAGCCAGCCCTGGGGGGGTAAATCCCTCCACTTT
cdr3_aa: CASSQPWGGKSLHF

j_call: TRBJ2-7
clone_size: NA
d_call: NA
v_call: TRBV5-1
cdr3_nt: TGCGCCAGCAGCTTTCATCGGGAGTCCTACGAGCAGTACTTC
cdr3_aa: CASSFHRESYEQYF

j_call: TRBJ1-1
clone_size: NA
d_call: NA
v_call: TRBV19
cdr3_nt: TGTGCCAGTAGTATACCCGGGGGAGTCACTGAAGCTTTCTTT
cdr3_aa: CASSIPGGVTEAFF

j_call: TRBJ1-5
clone_size: NA
d_call: NA
v_call: TRBV7-2
cdr3_nt: TGTGCCAGCACCGACCCAGGGCGACAGCCCCAGCATTTT
cdr3_aa: CASTDPGRQPQHF

j_call: TRBJ1-6
clone_size: NA
d_call: TRBD1
v_call: TRBV19
cdr3_nt: TGTGCCTCCCGACAGGGTGATTCACCCCTCCACTTT
cdr3_aa: CASRQGDSPLHF

j_call: TRBJ2-7
clone_size: once
d_call: TRBD1
v_call: TRBV19
cdr3_nt: TGTGCCAGTAGCCAGTGGACAGGGGGTATCTACGAGCAGTACTTC
cdr3_aa: CASSQWTGGIYEQYF

j_call: TRBJ2-7
clone_size: few
d_call: TRBD1
v_call: TRBV16
cdr3_nt: TGTGCCAGCAGCGTACCGACAGGGGTCTACGAGCAGTACTTC
cdr3_aa: CASSVPTGVYEQYF

j_call: TRBJ2-7
clone_size: NA
d_call: TRBD2
v_call: TRBV19
cdr3_nt: TGTGCCAGTAGAGGGACTAGCGGTTCCTACGAGCAGTACTTC
cdr3_aa: CASRGTSGSYEQYF

j_call: TRBJ1-1
clone_size: NA
d_call: TRBD1
v_call: TRBV29-1
cdr3_nt: TGCAGCGCCACCGGCGGGCGGACAGGGAACACTGAAGCTTTCTTT
cdr3_aa: CSATGGRTGNTEAFF

j_call: TRBJ2-1
clone_size: NA
d_call: NA
v_call: TRBV29-1
cdr3_nt: TGCAGCGATTTATGGGCGGGACTCAACAATGAGCAGTTCTTC
cdr3_aa: CSDLWAGLNNEQFF

j_call: TRBJ1-2
clone_size: NA
d_call: TRBD1
v_call: TRBV9
cdr3_nt: TGTGCCAGCAGAAAAAGTGGGACAGGGGACGGCTACACCTTC
cdr3_aa: CASRKSGTGDGYTF